This TCR beta chain was sequenced in a study of blood T cell repertoires in COVID-19. Study-wide context: The origin of the acute and convalescent COVID-19 samples was the United States, Italy and Spain. Sources were T cells, B-cell-depleted T cells, or PBMCs; the material itself was cDNA or gDNA.

Here immunoSEQ multiplex PCR was the method, and the copy in TCRdb shows in-frame clones only, minus some. The sample includes 95,000 to 150,000 clones, approximately 74% of them seen just once. One Seattle source followed patients from active infection through their disease course. CDR3 size: 19 residues. CDR1 is KGHSH, CDR2 LQKENI, per germline. The junction had 12 bases not matched to a gene; V was cut back by 5 bases and J by 2 bases. The origin of this receptor is a man older than 75 with COVID-19, enrolled during active disease. Sequenced input: peripheral blood. The chain employs TRBV18 and TRBJ2-1; TRBD2 agrees at 13 bases. The CDR3 DNA reads TGTGCCAGCTCATCAATACCGGGACTAGCGGGACCAGCCTACAATGAGCAGTTCTTC. Amino acids: CASSSIPGLAGPAYNEQFF.